The rows below give T cell receptor beta chains drawn from one sample of a study of control samples from healthy donors and cancer patients. Here immunoSEQ multiplex PCR was the method, and the copy in TCRdb shows in-frame clones only, minus some. The sample includes 90,000 to 110,000 clones, 90% of them seen just once. Sequencing input: blood. Receptors were obtained from a human donor in good health. The donor label of this sample is uncertain. The conserved cysteine and the conserved F or W are not part of the CDR3 here. The D gene is left open where the match is weak. Some rows mark clone size as missing; the rest say once, few, many or name a class of expanded clone.

V	size	D	CDR3
TRBV5-4	-	TRBD1	ASSPGGTPLH
TRBV18	-	-	ASSLQRSPQETQY
TRBV21-1	-	-	ASSKRGTDYQPQH
TRBV9	-	-	ASSVTGTTGANVLT
TRBV28	-	TRBD1	ASSPPTGINEKLF
TRBV28	-	-	ASSFWQGGSNYGYT
TRBV18	-	TRBD1	ASSPPRTGGTEAF
TRBV11-2	-	TRBD1	ASSLDPHRTGRDTEAF
TRBV10-1	-	-	ATARGMNTEAF
TRBV6-5	-	TRBD1	ASEAGTGDTDTQY
TRBV14	-	-	ASRQRTNTEAF
TRBV3-1/TRBV3-2	-	-	ASLGRDGNSEAF
TRBV27	-	TRBD1	ASRLGQGNHSPLH
TRBV9	-	-	ASSVGPSNEQF
TRBV27	-	TRBD1	ASSRQGAMNTEAF
TRBV28	once	-	ASSLVGSSGNTIY
TRBV10-1	once	-	ASSEYRDNGYT
TRBV2	once	-	ASSVGLYGQPQH
TRBV25-1	-	-	ASSDPIRATVEKLF
TRBV11-2	-	-	ASSLPRVGSF
TRBV30	once	-	AWSPLVMGETQY
TRBV10-1	-	-	ASSETSSFNSPLH
TRBV6-1	-	-	ASREAAFYEQY
TRBV10-3	-	TRBD2	ASGGPGLAVTDTQY
TRBV4-1	-	-	ASSPEGEGYT
TRBV5-1	once	TRBD2	ASSLLAGGLGTDTQY
TRBV27	-	TRBD1	ASRPALTGDGGELF
TRBV7-9	-	-	ASSLGSGATEAF
TRBV7-9	-	TRBD1	ASSGGQLNQPQH
TRBV30	-	-	AWSVLRGGDEQF
TRBV5-1	once	-	ASSYDVNNEQF
TRBV6-5	-	TRBD2	ASKGEGTYNEQF
TRBV2	-	-	ASTGPDGPRYT
TRBV24-1	-	-	ATSDPVQGFTGELF
TRBV5-4	-	-	ASSLVSRGGADTQY
TRBV24-1	-	-	ATSEKGQGSRYT
TRBV19	-	-	ASRPQGTSTEAF
TRBV6-4	-	TRBD1	ASSDLPPGQGISAAGANVLT
TRBV28	-	-	ASSLGHTGELF
TRBV29-1	-	TRBD1	SVVLGQGPNTGELF
TRBV5-1	-	-	ASSHDIGNEAF
TRBV27	-	-	ASSLKGMGAYEQY
TRBV24-1	once	-	ATFFGWDQPQH
TRBV5-1	-	TRBD2	ASSSPGGYNEQF
TRBV2	-	-	ASSETRPLPHTVYGYT
TRBV30	once	-	AWIPSGRGSTEAF
TRBV29-1	-	-	SVEGDSYEQY